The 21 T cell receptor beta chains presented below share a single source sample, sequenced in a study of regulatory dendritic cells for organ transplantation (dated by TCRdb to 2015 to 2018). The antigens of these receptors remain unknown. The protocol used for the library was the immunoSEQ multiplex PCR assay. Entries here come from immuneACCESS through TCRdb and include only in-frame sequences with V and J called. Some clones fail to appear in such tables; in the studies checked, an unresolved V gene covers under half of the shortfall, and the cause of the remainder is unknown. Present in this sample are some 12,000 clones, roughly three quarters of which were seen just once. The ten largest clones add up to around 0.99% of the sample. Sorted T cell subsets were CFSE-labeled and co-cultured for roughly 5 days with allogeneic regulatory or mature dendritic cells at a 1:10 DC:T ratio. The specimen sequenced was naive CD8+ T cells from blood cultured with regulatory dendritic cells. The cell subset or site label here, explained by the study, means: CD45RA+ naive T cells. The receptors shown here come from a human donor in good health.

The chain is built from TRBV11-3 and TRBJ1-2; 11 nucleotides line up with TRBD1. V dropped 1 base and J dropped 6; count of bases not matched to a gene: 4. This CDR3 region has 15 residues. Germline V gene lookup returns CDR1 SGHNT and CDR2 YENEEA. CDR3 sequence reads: CASSLVGTGGNGYTF. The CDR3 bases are TGTGCCAGCAGCTTAGTCGGGACAGGGGGAAATGGCTACACCTTC.

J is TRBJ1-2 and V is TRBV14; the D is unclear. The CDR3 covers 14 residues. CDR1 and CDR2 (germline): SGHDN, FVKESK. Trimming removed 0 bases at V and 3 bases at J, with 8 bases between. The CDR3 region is CASSQDPRDYGYTF. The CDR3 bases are TGTGCCAGCAGCCAAGATCCCCGGGACTATGGCTACACCTTC.

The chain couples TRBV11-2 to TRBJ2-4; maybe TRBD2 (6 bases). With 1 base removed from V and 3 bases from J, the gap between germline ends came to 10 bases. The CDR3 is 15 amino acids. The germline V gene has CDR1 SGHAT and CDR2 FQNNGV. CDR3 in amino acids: CASSLGVGSKNIQYF. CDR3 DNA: TGTGCCAGCAGCTTAGGGGTCGGGAGCAAAAACATTCAGTACTTC.

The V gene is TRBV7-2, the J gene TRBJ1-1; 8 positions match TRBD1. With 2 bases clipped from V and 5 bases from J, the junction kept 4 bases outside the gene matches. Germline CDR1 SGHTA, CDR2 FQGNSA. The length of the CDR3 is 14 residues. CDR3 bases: TGTGCCAGCAGCTTAACAGGGGGAAGAACTGAAGCTTTCTTT. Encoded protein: CASSLTGGRTEAFF. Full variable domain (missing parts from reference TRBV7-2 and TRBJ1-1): GAGVSQSPSNKVTEKGKDVELRCDPISGHTALYWYRQSLGQGLEFLIYFQGNSAPDKSGLPSDRFSAERTGGSVSTLTIQRTQQEDSAVYLCASSLTGGRTEAFFGQGTRLTVV.

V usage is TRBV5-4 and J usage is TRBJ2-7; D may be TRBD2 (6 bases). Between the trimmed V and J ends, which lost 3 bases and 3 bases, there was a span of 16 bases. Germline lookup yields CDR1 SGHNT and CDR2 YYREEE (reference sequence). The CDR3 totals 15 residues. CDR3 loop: CASSSDFSSDYEQYF. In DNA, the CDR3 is TGTGCCAGCAGCTCGGATTTCTCTAGCGACTACGAGCAGTACTTC. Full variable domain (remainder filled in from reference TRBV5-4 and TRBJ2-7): ETGVTQSPTHLIKTRGQQVTLRCSSQSGHNTVSWYQQALGQGPQFIFQYYREEENGRGNFPPRFSGLQFPNYSSELNVNALELDDSALYLCASSSDFSSDYEQYFGPGTRLTVT.

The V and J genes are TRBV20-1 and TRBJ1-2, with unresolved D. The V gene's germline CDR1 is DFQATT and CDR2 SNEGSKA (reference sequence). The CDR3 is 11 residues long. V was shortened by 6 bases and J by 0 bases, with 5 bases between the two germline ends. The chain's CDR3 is CSAASNYGYTF. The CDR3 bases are TGCAGTGCGGCATCTAACTATGGCTACACCTTC.

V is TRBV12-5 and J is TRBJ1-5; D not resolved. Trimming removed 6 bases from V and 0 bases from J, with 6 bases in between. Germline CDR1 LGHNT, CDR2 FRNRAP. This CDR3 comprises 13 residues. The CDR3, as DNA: TGTGCTAGTGGGCCCTATAGCAATCAGCCCCAGCATTTT. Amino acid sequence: CASGPYSNQPQHF.

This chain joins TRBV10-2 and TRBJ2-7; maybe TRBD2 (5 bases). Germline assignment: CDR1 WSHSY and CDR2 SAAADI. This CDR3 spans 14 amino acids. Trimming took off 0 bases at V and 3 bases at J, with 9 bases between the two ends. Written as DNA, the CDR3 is TGCGCCAGCAGTGAGTCAGGGAGAGTCTACGAGCAGTACTTC. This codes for CASSESGRVYEQYF.

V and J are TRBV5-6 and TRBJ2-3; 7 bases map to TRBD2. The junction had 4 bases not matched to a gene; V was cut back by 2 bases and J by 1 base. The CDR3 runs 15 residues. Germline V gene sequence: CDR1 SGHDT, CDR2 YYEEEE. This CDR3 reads CASSFGLAGTDTQYF. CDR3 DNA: TGTGCCAGCAGCTTTGGGCTAGCGGGCACAGATACGCAGTATTTT.

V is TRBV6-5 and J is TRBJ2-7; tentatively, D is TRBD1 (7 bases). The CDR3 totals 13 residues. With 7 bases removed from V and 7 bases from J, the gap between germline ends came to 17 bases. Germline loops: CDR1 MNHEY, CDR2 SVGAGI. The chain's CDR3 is CASTNTGAGEQYF. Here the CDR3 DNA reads TGTGCCAGCACCAATACAGGGGCGGGGGAGCAGTACTTC.

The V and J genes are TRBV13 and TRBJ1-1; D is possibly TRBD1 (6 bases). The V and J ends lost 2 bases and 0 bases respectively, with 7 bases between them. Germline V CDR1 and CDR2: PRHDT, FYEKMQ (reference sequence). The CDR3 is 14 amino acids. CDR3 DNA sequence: TGTGCCAGCAGCTTACAGGGGCTGAACACTGAAGCTTTCTTT. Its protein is CASSLQGLNTEAFF. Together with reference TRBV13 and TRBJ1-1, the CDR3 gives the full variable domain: AAGVIQSPRHLIKEKRETATLKCYPIPRHDTVYWYQQGPGQDPQFLISFYEKMQSDKGSIPDRFSAQQFSDYHSELNMSSLELGDSALYFCASSLQGLNTEAFFGQGTRLTVV.

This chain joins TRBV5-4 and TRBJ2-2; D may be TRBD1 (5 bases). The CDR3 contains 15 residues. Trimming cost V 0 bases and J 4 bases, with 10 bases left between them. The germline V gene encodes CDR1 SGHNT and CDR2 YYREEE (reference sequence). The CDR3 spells CASSLGGLVTGELFF. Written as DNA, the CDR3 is TGTGCCAGCAGCTTGGGGGGCCTGGTCACCGGGGAGCTGTTTTTT.

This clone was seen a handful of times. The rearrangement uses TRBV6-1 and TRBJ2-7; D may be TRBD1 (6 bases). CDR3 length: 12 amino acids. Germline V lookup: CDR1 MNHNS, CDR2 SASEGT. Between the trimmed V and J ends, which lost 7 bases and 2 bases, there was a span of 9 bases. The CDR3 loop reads CASKDSPYEQYF. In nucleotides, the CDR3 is TGTGCCAGCAAGGACAGCCCCTACGAGCAGTACTTC.

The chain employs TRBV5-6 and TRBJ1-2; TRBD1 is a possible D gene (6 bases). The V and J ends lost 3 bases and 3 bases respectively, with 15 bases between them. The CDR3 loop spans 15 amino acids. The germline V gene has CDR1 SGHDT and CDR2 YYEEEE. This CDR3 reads CASSSTGIIYYGYTF. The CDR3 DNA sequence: TGTGCCAGCAGCTCAACAGGGATTATATACTATGGCTACACCTTC.

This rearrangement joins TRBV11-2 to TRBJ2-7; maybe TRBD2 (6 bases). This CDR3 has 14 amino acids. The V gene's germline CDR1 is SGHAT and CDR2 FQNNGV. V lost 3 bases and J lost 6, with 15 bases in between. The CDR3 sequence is CASSFGAGPLEQYF. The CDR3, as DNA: TGTGCCAGCAGCTTCGGAGCGGGTCCCCTCGAGCAGTACTTC.

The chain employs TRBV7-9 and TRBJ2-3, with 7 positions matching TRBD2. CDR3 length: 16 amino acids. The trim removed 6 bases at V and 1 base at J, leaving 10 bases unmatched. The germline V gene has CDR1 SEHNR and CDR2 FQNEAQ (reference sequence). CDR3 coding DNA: TGTGCCAGCAGGCCTGGCGGGGGAAAGGGCACAGATACGCAGTATTTT. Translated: CASRPGGGKGTDTQYF.

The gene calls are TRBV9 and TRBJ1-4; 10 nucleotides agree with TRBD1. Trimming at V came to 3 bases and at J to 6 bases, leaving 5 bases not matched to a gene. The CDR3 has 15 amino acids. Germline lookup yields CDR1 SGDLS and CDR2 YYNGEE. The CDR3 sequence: CASSDGTGDYEKLFF. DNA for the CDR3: TGTGCCAGCAGCGACGGGACAGGGGATTATGAAAAACTGTTTTTT. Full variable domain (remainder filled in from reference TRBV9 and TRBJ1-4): DSGVTQTPKHLITATGQRVTLRCSPRSGDLSVYWYQQSLDQGLQFLIQYYNGEERAKGNILERFSAQQFPDLHSELNLSSLELGDSALYFCASSDGTGDYEKLFFGSGTQLSVL.

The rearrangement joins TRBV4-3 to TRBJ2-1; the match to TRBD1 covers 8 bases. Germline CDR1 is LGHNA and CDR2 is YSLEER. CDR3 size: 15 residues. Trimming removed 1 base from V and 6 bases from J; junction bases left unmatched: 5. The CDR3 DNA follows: TGCGCCAGCAGCCAAGCCACAGGGGGTGTCAATGAGCAGTTCTTC. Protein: CASSQATGGVNEQFF.

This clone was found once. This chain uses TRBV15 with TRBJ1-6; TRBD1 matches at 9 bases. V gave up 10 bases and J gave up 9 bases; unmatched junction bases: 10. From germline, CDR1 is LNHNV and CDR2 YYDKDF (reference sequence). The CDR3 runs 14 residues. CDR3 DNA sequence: TGTGCCAGTTCGGGGGGGACAGGGATTTCACCCCTCCACTTT. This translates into CASSGGTGISPLHF.

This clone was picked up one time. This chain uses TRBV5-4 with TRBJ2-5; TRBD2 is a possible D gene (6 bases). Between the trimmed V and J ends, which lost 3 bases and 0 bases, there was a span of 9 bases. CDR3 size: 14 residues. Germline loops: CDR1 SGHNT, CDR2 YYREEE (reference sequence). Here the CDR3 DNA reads TGTGCCAGCAGCTCTCCGGGGGACCAAGAGACCCAGTACTTC. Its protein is CASSSPGDQETQYF.

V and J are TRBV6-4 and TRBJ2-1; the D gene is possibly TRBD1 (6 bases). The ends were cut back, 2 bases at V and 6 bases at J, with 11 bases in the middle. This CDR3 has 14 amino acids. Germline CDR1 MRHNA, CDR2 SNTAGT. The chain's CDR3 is CASSDGNRVNEQFF. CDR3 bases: TGTGCCAGCAGTGACGGGAACAGGGTCAATGAGCAGTTCTTC.